This T cell receptor (beta chain) was identified in a study of response to subunit inactivated influenza vaccine. Study conclusions and caveats: There was a suggestion from the authors that each seasonal influenza vaccination recruits few new T cells.

TCRdb reprocessed the RT-PCR reads via MiXCR and lists one record per CDR3 protein. The sample has 650,000 to 800,000 distinct CDR3 sequences, less than 20% seen once. This clonotype was counted between two and nine times. As yet, its antigen is unknown. Trimming cost V 1 base and J 16 bases, with 17 bases left between them. CDR1 MNHNS and CDR2 SASEGT come from the germline V gene. This CDR3 contains 13 residues. This receptor was obtained from a man aged 45-65 years who received an inactivated influenza vaccine. The rearrangement joins TRBV6-1 to TRBJ2-4; TRBD1 or TRBD2 may be the D gene (6 bases each). Sequencing was performed on PBMCs from blood, taken 5 days after vaccination. The DNA of the CDR3 is TGTGCCAGCAGTGAAGGGGGGGACAACCGAGGCTACTTC. It is translated as CASSEGGDNRGYF.